This T cell receptor (beta chain) is drawn from a study of blood T cell repertoires in COVID-19. Assay: immunoSEQ multiplex PCR; the TCRdb copy retains only in-frame clones and omits some. The table lists around 95,000 clones, more than 85% of them singletons. V lost 5 bases and J lost 4; bases outside the gene matches: 8. Per the germline V gene, CDR1 is SGHTA and CDR2 is FQGNSA. There are 17 residues in the CDR3. The sequenced sample was peripheral blood. This chain uses TRBV7-2 with TRBJ2-3; TRBD2 matches 14 bases. The TCR comes from a man aged 25 to 40 in a cohort sampled during active COVID-19. The CDR3 nucleotides read TGTGCCAGCAGCCCATTCCGACTAGCGGGGGGGCCAGATACGCAGTATTTT. Translated, it gives CASSPFRLAGGPDTQYF.